Each of the 24 T cell receptor beta chains below was sequenced from the same sample in a study of blood T cell repertoires in COVID-19. Assay used: immunoSEQ multiplex PCR; TCRdb lists only in-frame clones, some missing. The sample shows about 320,000 clones, roughly 90% of them seen only once. Sample: PBMCs or T cells enriched from blood (not recorded which). The receptor set was obtained from a man in his 60s who had recovered from COVID-19.

In regard to this clone: The same CDR3 arises from other DNA sequences in this sample as well. This chain's CDR3 is CASSLVPGGNTGELFF. In DNA form, the CDR3 reads TGCGCCAGCAGCTTGGTGCCGGGGGGCAACACCGGGGAGCTGTTTTTT. V gene TRBV5-1 combines with J gene TRBJ2-2; D may be TRBD2 (7 bases). The germline gives CDR1 SGHRS, CDR2 YFSETQ. This CDR3 comprises 16 residues. V was shortened by 0 bases and J by 2 bases, with 11 bases between the two germline ends. Together with reference TRBV5-1 and TRBJ2-2, the CDR3 gives the full variable domain: KAGVTQTPRYLIKTRGQQVTLSCSPISGHRSVSWYQQTPGQGLQFLFEYFSETQRNKGNFPGRFSGRQFSNSRSEMNVSTLELGDSALYLCASSLVPGGNTGELFFGEGSRLTVL.

The chain combines TRBV27 with TRBJ2-7; 10 positions agree with TRBD2. With V trimmed by 4 bases and J by 7 bases, 10 bases remained unmatched. Germline V lookup: CDR1 MNHEY, CDR2 SMNVEV (reference sequence). The CDR3 contains 15 residues. The CDR3 here is CASSYFASGGGEQYF. In DNA form, the CDR3 reads TGTGCCAGCAGTTATTTCGCTAGCGGGGGTGGGGAGCAGTACTTC.

The chain employs TRBV5-6 and TRBJ2-7; D is possibly TRBD1 (5 bases). Germline V CDR1 and CDR2: SGHDT, YYEEEE. This CDR3 has 13 residues. V lost 3 bases, J lost 5 bases, and 12 bases lay in between. For the CDR3, the DNA is TGTGCCAGCAGCTGGGCAGGGTCGAACGAGCAGTACTTC. Its protein product is CASSWAGSNEQYF.

V gene TRBV10-1 combines with J gene TRBJ2-1; 13 bases agree with TRBD2. V lost 5 bases and J lost 4; bases outside the gene matches: 8. CDR1 WNHNN and CDR2 SYGVQD come from the germline V gene (reference sequence). The CDR3 is 17 amino acids. CDR3: CASSPNKLAGGYNEQFF. The CDR3 bases are TGCGCCAGCAGTCCTAATAAACTAGCGGGAGGGTACAATGAGCAGTTCTTC.

As for this clone: This sample also contains other DNA sequences that code for the same CDR3. The chain uses TRBV2 and TRBJ2-5, with no clear D. This CDR3 spans 10 amino acids. CDR1 SNHLY and CDR2 FYNNEI come from the germline V gene. V was shortened by 8 bases and J by 5 bases, with 6 bases between the two germline ends. The CDR3 reads CASRVETQYF. The CDR3 nucleotides are TGTGCCAGCCGAGTGGAGACCCAGTACTTC.

The genes are TRBV3-1 (or the pseudogene TRBV3-2) and TRBJ2-3, with TRBD2 matching over 9 bases. Germline values: CDR1 LGHDT, CDR2 YNNKEL (reference sequence). V lost 3 bases and J lost 4; bases outside the gene matches: 14. The CDR3 loop spans 18 amino acids. In DNA form, the CDR3 reads TGTGCCAGCAGCCACCGGACCGGGACTAGCACATCCGCAGATACGCAGTATTTT. It yields the protein CASSHRTGTSTSADTQYF.

This chain connects TRBV18 to TRBJ2-5; D possibly corresponds to TRBD2 (6 bases). The germline gives CDR1 KGHSH, CDR2 LQKENI. The CDR3 runs 16 residues. V dropped 2 bases and J dropped 2 bases, with 15 bases sitting between them. The CDR3 is CASSPTNGGLQETQYF. As DNA, the CDR3 is TGTGCCAGCTCACCAACCAACGGGGGACTTCAAGAGACCCAGTACTTC.

For the CDR3, the DNA is TGCGCCAGCAGCTTGGTAGGCGGGGGGGCCCGTGAGCAGTTCTTC. It codes for CASSLVGGGAREQFF. V usage is TRBV5-1 and J usage is TRBJ2-1, with 9 nucleotides matching TRBD2. The junction had 7 bases not matched to a gene; V was cut back by 0 bases and J by 9 bases. The CDR3 is 15 amino acids. In germline, CDR1 is SGHRS, CDR2 YFSETQ.

The chain combines TRBV18 with TRBJ1-5; possible D gene TRBD1, 6 bases. Germline V gene sequence: CDR1 KGHSH, CDR2 LQKENI. V lost 8 bases and J 5 bases, leaving 13 bases between the germline ends. The length of the CDR3 is 13 residues. As DNA, the CDR3 is TGTGCCAGCCTCTCAGGGGTGGATCAGCCCCAGCATTTT. Translated, it gives CASLSGVDQPQHF.

The gene calls are TRBV27 and TRBJ2-1; 8 nucleotides align to TRBD2. The J segment lost 7 bases and the V segment lost 4 bases, leaving 15 bases of the junction unmatched. Germline V gene lookup returns CDR1 MNHEY and CDR2 SMNVEV (reference sequence). The CDR3 covers 17 residues. Written as DNA, the CDR3 is TGTGCCAGCAGTTATACGGTCTCGGCCAGCGGGAGTAATGAGCAGTTCTTC. Its protein product is CASSYTVSASGSNEQFF.

The chain is built from TRBV4-3 and TRBJ1-1; D is unresolved. The germline gives CDR1 LGHNA, CDR2 YSLEER. Trimming took 3 bases from V and 5 from J, leaving 10 bases between them. The length of the CDR3 is 13 residues. CDR3 loop: CASSQVARTEAFF. The DNA of the CDR3 is TGCGCCAGCAGCCAGGTAGCGAGGACTGAAGCTTTCTTT.

The chain links TRBV7-8 to TRBJ1-6; D uncertain. This CDR3 is built from 12 residues. Trimming cost V 1 base and J 7 bases, with 2 bases left between them. The germline V gene encodes CDR1 SGHVS and CDR2 FQNEAQ. In DNA, the CDR3 is TGTGCCAGCAGCTTAGTAAATTCACCCCTCCACTTT. This sequence encodes CASSLVNSPLHF. Filled out from reference TRBV7-8 and TRBJ1-6, the complete variable domain reads GAGVSQSPRYKVAKRGQDVALRCDPISGHVSLFWYQQALGQGPEFLTYFQNEAQLDKSGLPSDRFFAERPEGSVSTLKIQRTQQEDSAVYLCASSLVNSPLHFGNGTRLTVT.

This chain uses TRBV18 with TRBJ1-4; D possibly corresponds to TRBD1 (5 bases). Trimming cost V 2 bases and J 8 bases, with 9 bases left between them. Per germline, CDR1 KGHSH and CDR2 LQKENI. This CDR3 is built from 13 residues. The DNA for the CDR3 is TGTGCCAGCTCACCAGGGGCGAAGGAAAAACTGTTTTTT. It specifies CASSPGAKEKLFF. The complete variable domain, with remaining parts taken from reference TRBV18 and TRBJ1-4, reads NAGVMQNPRHLVRRRGQEARLRCSPMKGHSHVYWYRQLPEEGLKFMVYLQKENIIDESGMPKERFSAEFPKEGPSILRIQQVVRGDSAAYFCASSPGAKEKLFFGSGTQLSVL.

The chain is built from TRBV19 and TRBJ1-1; possibly TRBD1 for D (6 bases). The V gene lost 4 bases and the J gene lost 2 bases, with 8 bases spanning the gap. The germline CDR1 and CDR2 sequences are LNHDA and SQIVND (reference sequence). The CDR3 totals 13 residues. The CDR3 sequence: CASSRDINTEAFF. CDR3 sequence (DNA): TGTGCCAGTAGTAGGGACATTAACACTGAAGCTTTCTTT. The whole variable domain, remainder taken from reference TRBV19 and TRBJ1-1, is DGGITQSPKYLFRKEGQNVTLSCEQNLNHDAMYWYRQDPGQGLRLIYYSQIVNDFQKGDIAEGYSVSREKKESFPLTVTSAQKNPTAFYLCASSRDINTEAFFGQGTRLTVV.

This clone has only a few counts. This chain joins TRBV6-2 or TRBV6-3 and TRBJ2-2, with unresolved D. The CDR3 contains 13 residues. Germline V gene sequence: CDR1 MNHEY, CDR2 SVGEGT. V was shortened by 4 bases and J by 2 bases, with 5 bases between the two germline ends. This CDR3 is CASSSQNTGELFF. The CDR3 nucleotides read TGTGCCAGCAGTTCACAAAACACCGGGGAGCTGTTTTTT.

CDR3 nucleotides: TGTGCCAGCAGCTTGGTTGGGAGGGGGGGCGGCGGCTACACCTTC. Its translation: CASSLVGRGGGGYTF. The chain has TRBV5-4 and TRBJ1-2; the D gene is possibly TRBD1 (6 bases). This CDR3 has 15 amino acids. Deletions cut 0 bases from V and 8 bases from J, with 17 bases between. The V gene's germline CDR1 is SGHNT and CDR2 YYREEE (reference sequence). Filled out from reference TRBV5-4 and TRBJ1-2, the complete variable domain reads ETGVTQSPTHLIKTRGQQVTLRCSSQSGHNTVSWYQQALGQGPQFIFQYYREEENGRGNFPPRFSGLQFPNYSSELNVNALELDDSALYLCASSLVGRGGGGYTFGSGTRLTVV.

This clone was recorded a few times. CDR3 bases: TGTGCCTGGAGCGCAGGGGGACTCCCCTACGAGCAGTACTTC. Protein: CAWSAGGLPYEQYF. The chain couples TRBV30 to TRBJ2-7; the D gene is possibly TRBD1 (7 bases). The CDR3 covers 14 residues. V lost 3 bases and J 2 bases, leaving 14 bases between the germline ends. Germline V gene data show CDR1 as GTSNPN and CDR2 as SVGIG (reference sequence).

V gene TRBV9 combines with J gene TRBJ2-1, with 12 bases matching TRBD2. Germline CDR1 and CDR2: SGDLS and YYNGEE. The length of the CDR3 is 14 residues. With V trimmed by 1 base and J by 8 bases, 1 base remained unmatched. This chain's CDR3 is CASSVLAGGHEQFF. For the CDR3, the DNA is TGTGCCAGCAGCGTACTAGCGGGGGGGCATGAGCAGTTCTTC.

The CDR3 region has the DNA TGTGCCACCAGCAGAGATAGGCGGTACGAGCAGTACTTC. Amino acid sequence: CATSRDRRYEQYF. This sequence joins TRBV15 and TRBJ2-7; D unresolved. The germline gives CDR1 LNHNV, CDR2 YYDKDF (reference sequence). V was pared by 0 bases and J by 4 bases, with 7 bases between. This CDR3 contains 13 residues.

The V gene is TRBV7-2, the J gene TRBJ2-1; 7 bases fit TRBD1. From germline, CDR1 is SGHTA and CDR2 FQGNSA. The CDR3 spans 14 residues. The V gene end was trimmed by 5 bases and the J gene end by 9 bases; junction bases not matched to a gene: 10. In DNA form, the CDR3 reads TGTGCCAGCAGCACGGACAGGTTTAAAGGTGAGCAGTTCTTC. Protein: CASSTDRFKGEQFF.

CDR3 loop: CASSYTRGAGNTEAFF. The CDR3 nucleotides are TGTGCCAGCAGTTACACCCGGGGTGCTGGAAACACTGAAGCTTTCTTT. This chain links TRBV6-6 with TRBJ1-1, with D unresolved. The CDR3 sequence is 16 residues long. Germline CDR1 reads MNHNY; CDR2 reads SVGAGI (reference sequence). The V gene lost 2 bases and the J gene lost 2 bases, with 15 bases spanning the gap.

This chain joins TRBV18 and TRBJ1-5; no reliable D call. This CDR3 has 14 amino acids. Germline CDR1 KGHSH, CDR2 LQKENI. Trimming removed 2 bases at V and 4 bases at J, with 9 bases between. This CDR3 reads CASSPKLGNQPQHF. CDR3 bases: TGTGCCAGCTCACCAAAGCTCGGGAATCAGCCCCAGCATTTT. Variable domain in full (rest from reference TRBV18 and TRBJ1-5): NAGVMQNPRHLVRRRGQEARLRCSPMKGHSHVYWYRQLPEEGLKFMVYLQKENIIDESGMPKERFSAEFPKEGPSILRIQQVVRGDSAAYFCASSPKLGNQPQHFGDGTRLSIL.

The J gene is TRBJ2-2, the V gene TRBV30, with TRBD1 as a possible D gene (7 bases). CDR3 length: 16 residues. The germline V gene encodes CDR1 GTSNPN and CDR2 SVGIG (reference sequence). Trimming shortened V by 3 bases and J by 2 bases, and 16 bases separated the two germline ends. CDR3 in DNA: TGTGCCTGGAGCCGCGGGACAGCGATTAACACCGGGGAGCTGTTTTTT. This sequence encodes CAWSRGTAINTGELFF.

The chain combines TRBV9 with TRBJ2-5, with D maybe TRBD2 (5 bases). CDR3 length: 16 residues. Between the trimmed V and J ends, which lost 2 bases and 3 bases, there was a span of 17 bases. Germline V lookup: CDR1 SGDLS, CDR2 YYNGEE. The CDR3 nucleotides are TGTGCCAGCAGCGTTATACCGGGAATGTCAAAAGAGACCCAGTACTTC. As protein: CASSVIPGMSKETQYF.